These 22 T cell receptor beta chains were all obtained from the same sample, sequenced in a study of immune heterogeneity within non-small cell lung tumors (dated by TCRdb to 2016 to 2018). For the TCR template, genomic DNA was extracted from bulk tumor tissue, and roughly 580 ng of gDNA was amplified for each sample. Multiple biopsies per primary tumor were taken during surgery, spaced as far apart as possible within the tumor mass. Patients in the study cohort, which was described as untreated, were newly diagnosed NSCLC cases going through curative surgery. TCRdb records HiSeq X Ten as the sequencer. The TCR beta CDR3 region was amplified with a multiplex PCR system whose first round of approximately 11 cycles used 32 V-gene forward primers and 13 J-gene reverse primers. Through fastp at Q25 and MiXCR, TCRdb rebuilt clones from the public reads, retaining in-frame beta chains. Rows are combined by CDR3 protein, so each entry shows the most common genes and DNA. For this sample there are more than 3,000 distinct CDR3 sequences; roughly 45% appear just once. The biggest ten clones account for 50% of the sample.

Sequenced input: lung tumor tissue. The origin of the receptors is a man between 60 and 75 years old with non-small cell lung cancer.

This clonotype is categorized as large. The rearrangement uses TRBV12-3 or TRBV12-4 and TRBJ2-7; TRBD2 might be the D (5 bases). The CDR3 has 14 residues. Trimming removed 3 bases at V and 3 bases at J, with 12 bases between. CDR3 amino acids: CASSFNVGVYEQYF. CDR3 sequence (DNA): TGTGCCAGCAGTTTTAATGTCGGGGTCTACGAGCAGTACTTC.

This clonotype was seen a single time. This clone may be a read error of a much larger clone one base away. The V and J genes are TRBV4-1 and TRBJ2-7; TRBD1 aligns across 11 bases. The CDR3 has 15 residues. From germline, CDR1 is MGHRA and CDR2 YSYEKL. The CDR3 protein is CTSSLRTGGAYEQYV. The DNA for the CDR3 is TGCACCAGCAGCCTAAGGACAGGGGGCGCCTACGAGCAGTACGTC.

This clonotype was seen repeatedly, ten times or more. The chain is built from TRBV29-1 and TRBJ2-1; 10 bases fit TRBD2. Germline-derived CDR1 and CDR2 are SQVTM and ANQGSEA. V lost 2 bases and J lost 2; bases outside the gene matches: 6. This CDR3 is 16 amino acids long. CDR3 in amino acids: CSVESSGLAAYNEQFF. Here the CDR3 DNA reads TGCAGCGTTGAATCCTCCGGACTAGCGGCCTACAATGAGCAGTTCTTC.

The rearrangement joins TRBV6-2 or TRBV6-3 to TRBJ1-5; D gene unclear. Germline CDR1 is MNHEY and CDR2 is SVGEGT. V shed 0 bases and J shed 3 bases, with 9 bases lying between them. The CDR3 totals 15 residues. The CDR3 reads CASSYSTKPNQPQHF. In nucleotides, the CDR3 is TGTGCCAGCAGTTACTCAACCAAGCCCAATCAGCCCCAGCATTTT.

This clonotype was counted between two and nine times. The chain has TRBV7-9 and TRBJ2-3, with 7 bases matching TRBD1. The V gene end was trimmed by 4 bases and the J gene end by 4 bases; junction bases not matched to a gene: 17. This CDR3 comprises 18 residues. The germline gives CDR1 SEHNR, CDR2 FQNEAQ (reference sequence). The CDR3 sequence: CASSSLDGRGKGADTQYF. DNA of the CDR3: TGTGCCAGCAGCTCCCTGGATGGCAGGGGGAAAGGGGCAGATACGCAGTATTTT.

The V call is TRBV11-3, the J call TRBJ1-2; D call uncertain. With 1 base removed from V and 8 bases from J, the gap between germline ends came to 11 bases. Germline CDR1 and CDR2: SGHNT and YENEEA. This CDR3 contains 13 residues. CDR3 nucleotides: TGTGCCAGCAGCTTAGCGGAGGGTATGGGCTACACCTTC. Amino acids: CASSLAEGMGYTF.

By proportion, this clonotype is medium-sized. J is TRBJ2-3 and V is TRBV18; D is unresolved. Per the germline V gene, CDR1 is KGHSH and CDR2 is LQKENI. The CDR3 is 11 amino acids. V shed 8 bases and J shed 2 bases, with 5 bases lying between them. The CDR3 sequence: CASQNTDTQYF. CDR3 coding DNA: TGTGCCAGCCAAAACACAGATACGCAGTATTTT.

The chain has TRBV13 and TRBJ1-1, with 7 bases identical to TRBD1. The CDR3 is 15 residues long. Looked up from germline, CDR1 is PRHDT and CDR2 is FYEKMQ (reference sequence). Germline trimming cut 1 base from V and 5 bases from J; bases unmatched to any gene: 7. The CDR3 coding sequence is TGTGCCAGCAGCTTAGTCCAGGGGGAGGTAACTGAAGCTTTCTTT. Residues: CASSLVQGEVTEAFF.

By frequency in the sample, this clonotype is medium-sized. The V call is TRBV11-2, the J call TRBJ2-7, with a tentative D call TRBD2 (5 bases). V shed 6 bases and J shed 5 bases, with 17 bases lying between them. Germline V CDR1 and CDR2: SGHAT, FQNNGV. The CDR3 is made up of 14 amino acids. For the CDR3, the DNA is TGTGCCAGCAGTTCCCGGGCAAACGGGAACGAGCAGTACGTC. It codes for CASSSRANGNEQYV.

This clonotype was counted between two and nine times. The chain has TRBV5-4 and TRBJ1-3; D gene unclear. CDR1 SGHNT and CDR2 YYREEE come from the germline V gene (reference sequence). The CDR3 extends over 15 amino acids. Trimming took 4 bases from V and 0 from J, leaving 11 bases between them. CDR3 DNA sequence: TGTGCCAGCAGCCTTCCTGCTGGCTCTGGAAACACCATATATTTT. Its protein product is CASSLPAGSGNTIYF.

By share, this clonotype ranks as medium-sized. The chain carries TRBV2 and TRBJ1-6; 9 nucleotides line up with TRBD1. Germline values: CDR1 SNHLY, CDR2 FYNNEI. Trimming removed 5 bases from V and 10 bases from J; junction bases left unmatched: 6. The CDR3 runs 14 residues. CDR3 DNA: TGTGCCAGCAGTTTGGACAGGGGAGAATCACCCCTCCACTTT. Its translation: CASSLDRGESPLHF.

V is TRBV6-1 and J is TRBJ2-7; either TRBD1 or TRBD2 may supply D (5 bases each). Germline values: CDR1 MNHNS, CDR2 SASEGT. V lost 6 bases to trimming and J lost 2 bases, with 17 bases between them. The CDR3 runs 15 residues. The CDR3 sequence: CASSSLGVPPYEQYF. The CDR3 DNA is TGTGCCAGCAGCTCACTGGGGGTCCCTCCCTACGAGCAGTACTTC.

The rearrangement links TRBV28 to TRBJ2-1, with D possibly being TRBD2 (5 bases). The CDR3 totals 13 residues. Trimming took 3 bases from V and 14 from J, leaving 17 bases between them. Germline values: CDR1 MDHEN, CDR2 SYDVKM. CDR3 DNA: TGTGCCAGCAGTTTGGATTGGGCAGCGAGGGAGTTCTTC. The encoded protein is CASSLDWAAREFF.

Turning to this clonotype: A junction end diverges from the germline sequence, so it may reflect a read error. The chain is built from TRBV20-1 and TRBJ1-5; 9 nucleotides align to TRBD1. Germline-derived CDR1 and CDR2 are DFQATT and SNEGSKA (reference sequence). CDR3 length equals 15 residues. This CDR3 is CSDRGPDRGYQPQHF. In nucleotides, the CDR3 is TGCAGTGATAGAGGACCGGACAGGGGTTATCAGCCCCAGCATTTT.

In its sample, this clonotype was seen a few times. A much larger clone lies a single base off, so this may be a read error. This rearrangement joins TRBV12-3 or TRBV12-4 to TRBJ2-6; possible D gene TRBD1, 5 bases. The length of the CDR3 is 15 residues. CDR3 coding DNA: TGTGCCAGCAGCCAATCGGCGTCTGGGGCCAACGTCCTGGCTTTC. Its translation: CASSQSASGANVLAF.

The CDR3 nucleotides read TGTGCCAGCAGTCCGGACAGCGGAAACACCATATATTTT. This gives the protein CASSPDSGNTIYF. This chain joins TRBV6-1 and TRBJ1-3; possibly TRBD1 for D (6 bases). Germline V gene sequence: CDR1 MNHNS, CDR2 SASEGT. The CDR3 has 13 residues. With 5 bases removed from V and 4 bases from J, the gap between germline ends came to 9 bases.

A word on this clonotype: It may be a read error: a sequence one base away is much more abundant. The rearrangement uses TRBV24-1 and TRBJ2-3, with unresolved D. The CDR3 totals 12 residues. Trimming removed 4 bases from V and 7 bases from J, with 8 bases in between. CDR1 is KGHDR, CDR2 SFDVKD, per germline. Here the CDR3 DNA reads TGTGCCACCAGTGAAAGTGCCAATACGCAGTATTTT. As protein: CATSESANTQYF.

A note on this clonotype: One end of the junction varies from germline; a read error may be responsible. CDR3 DNA sequence: TGCGCCAGCAGCTTGGCCGGGGGGGGCAACACCGGGGAGCTGTTTTTT. Residues: CASSLAGGGNTGELFF. V is TRBV7-9 and J is TRBJ2-2; 8 nucleotides line up with TRBD2. Germline V lookup: CDR1 SEHNR, CDR2 FQNEAQ (reference sequence). This CDR3 is 16 amino acids long.

With regard to this clonotype: The CDR3 does not close with the conserved phenylalanine or tryptophan, likely indicating a read error. The DNA is left out, because the CDR3 cannot be placed on it with certainty; the CDR3 is given as TCRdb lists it. The chain joins TRBV19 to TRBJ2-3; TRBD1 is the table's D call and was not checked against the DNA. The CDR3 is 16 amino acids long, termini counted. Germline loops: CDR1 LNHDA, CDR2 SQIVND (reference sequence). Here the CDR3 reads CASRPWDSSYEQYFGP.

By sample share, this clonotype is medium-sized. This rearrangement joins TRBV16 to TRBJ2-2, with D perhaps matching TRBD2 (5 bases). CDR1 is KGHSY, CDR2 FQNENV, per germline. This CDR3 is built from 15 residues. The V gene lost 0 bases and the J gene lost 6 bases, with 11 bases spanning the gap. This CDR3 is CASSQSGVGAGELFF. The CDR3 region has the DNA TGTGCCAGCAGCCAATCCGGGGTCGGGGCCGGGGAGCTGTTTTTT.

The chain couples TRBV28 to TRBJ1-6; 9 bases map to TRBD1. The junction had 2 bases not matched to a gene; V was cut back by 8 bases and J by 3 bases. Germline V gene sequence: CDR1 MDHEN, CDR2 SYDVKM. This CDR3 spans 14 amino acids. The CDR3 region has the DNA TGTGCCAGCCGGACAGGGGACTATAATTCACCCCTCCACTTT. Encoded protein: CASRTGDYNSPLHF.

This clonotype occurred a few times. The chain combines TRBV11-3 with TRBJ2-2; 7 nucleotides line up with TRBD2. V was pared by 5 bases and J by 6 bases, with 6 bases of the junction left unmatched. The CDR3 runs 14 residues. Per the germline V gene, CDR1 is SGHNT and CDR2 is YENEEA. The DNA for the CDR3 is TGTGCCAGCAGCATGGGACTATCCTCCGGGGAGCTGTTTTTT. Residues: CASSMGLSSGELFF. The variable domain in full, completed from reference TRBV11-3 and TRBJ2-2, reads EAGVVQSPRYKIIEKKQPVAFWCNPISGHNTLYWYLQNLGQGPELLIRYENEEAVDDSQLPKDRFSAERLKGVDSTLKIQPAELGDSAVYLCASSMGLSSGELFFGEGSRLTVL.